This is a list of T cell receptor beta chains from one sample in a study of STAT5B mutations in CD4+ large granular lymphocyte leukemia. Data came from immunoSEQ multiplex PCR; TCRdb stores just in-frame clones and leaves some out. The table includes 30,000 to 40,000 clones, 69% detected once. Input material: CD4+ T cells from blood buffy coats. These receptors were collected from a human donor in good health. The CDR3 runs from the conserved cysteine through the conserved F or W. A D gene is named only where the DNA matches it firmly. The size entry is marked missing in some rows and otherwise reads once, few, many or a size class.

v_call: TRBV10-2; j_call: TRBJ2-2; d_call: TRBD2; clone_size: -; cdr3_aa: CASSEAGGTGELFF; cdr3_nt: TGCGCCAGCAGTGAAGCGGGGGGCACCGGGGAGCTGTTTTTT
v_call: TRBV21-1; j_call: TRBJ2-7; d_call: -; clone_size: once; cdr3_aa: CASSKGSIGAYEQYF; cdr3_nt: TGTGCCAGCAGCAAGGGAAGTATAGGGGCCTACGAGCAGTACTTC
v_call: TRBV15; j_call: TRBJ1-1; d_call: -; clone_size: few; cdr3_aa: CATARVWDEAFF; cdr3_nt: TGTGCCACGGCCAGGGTTTGGGATGAGGCTTTCTTT
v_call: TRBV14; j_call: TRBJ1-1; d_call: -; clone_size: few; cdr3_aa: CASSLSGPGAFF; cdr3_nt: TGTGCCAGCAGCCTAAGTGGGCCGGGAGCTTTCTTT
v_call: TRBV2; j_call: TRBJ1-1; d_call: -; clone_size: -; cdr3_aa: CARVRAGMNTEAFF; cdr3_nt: TGTGCCAGAGTGCGGGCGGGCATGAACACTGAAGCTTTCTTT
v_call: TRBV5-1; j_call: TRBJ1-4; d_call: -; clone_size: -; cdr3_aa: CASSLDGLSNEKLFF; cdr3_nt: TGCGCCAGCAGCTTGGACGGCTTATCTAATGAAAAACTGTTTTTT
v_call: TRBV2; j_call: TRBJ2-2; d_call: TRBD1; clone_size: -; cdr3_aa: CASQQGANTGELFF; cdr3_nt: TGTGCCAGCCAACAGGGGGCGAACACCGGGGAGCTGTTTTTT
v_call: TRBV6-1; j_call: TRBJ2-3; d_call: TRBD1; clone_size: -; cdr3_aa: CASSRRQGVDTQYF; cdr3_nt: TGTGCCAGCAGCCGAAGACAGGGGGTAGATACGCAGTATTTT
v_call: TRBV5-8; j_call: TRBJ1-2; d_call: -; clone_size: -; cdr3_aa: CASSPWTGAVNYGYTF; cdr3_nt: TGTGCCAGCAGCCCCTGGACGGGAGCTGTGAACTATGGCTACACCTTC
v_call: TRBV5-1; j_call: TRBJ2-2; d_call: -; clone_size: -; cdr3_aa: CASSGQGRKNTGELFF; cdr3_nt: TGCGCCAGCAGCGGGCAGGGGCGCAAAAACACCGGGGAGCTGTTTTTT
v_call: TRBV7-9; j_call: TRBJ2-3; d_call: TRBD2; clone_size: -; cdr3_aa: CASSLAWTSGAPDTQYF; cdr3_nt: TGTGCCAGCAGCTTAGCCTGGACTAGCGGGGCCCCAGATACGCAGTATTTT
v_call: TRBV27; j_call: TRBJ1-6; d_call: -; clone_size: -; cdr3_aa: CASSLQGGNSPLHF; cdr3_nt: TGTGCCAGCAGTTTACAGGGAGGGAATTCACCCCTCCACTTT
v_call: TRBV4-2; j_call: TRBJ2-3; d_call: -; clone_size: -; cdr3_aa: CASSVRGVGDTQYF; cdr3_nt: TGTGCCAGCAGCGTCAGGGGAGTCGGGGATACGCAGTATTTT
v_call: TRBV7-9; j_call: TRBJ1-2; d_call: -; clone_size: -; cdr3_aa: CASSDNYGYTF; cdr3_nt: TGTGCCAGCTCGGATAACTATGGCTACACCTTC
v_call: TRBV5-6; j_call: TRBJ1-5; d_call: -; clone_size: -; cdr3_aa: CASSPFKGQPQHF; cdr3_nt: TGTGCCAGCAGCCCCTTTAAAGGGCAGCCCCAGCATTTT
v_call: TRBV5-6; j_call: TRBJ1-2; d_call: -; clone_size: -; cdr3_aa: CASSLGGRTYGYTF; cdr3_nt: TGTGCCAGCAGCTTGGGCGGGAGGACCTATGGCTACACCTTC
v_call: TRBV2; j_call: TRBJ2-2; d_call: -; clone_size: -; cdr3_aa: CASVWGTNTGELFF; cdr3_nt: TGTGCCAGTGTGTGGGGGACGAACACCGGGGAGCTGTTTTTT
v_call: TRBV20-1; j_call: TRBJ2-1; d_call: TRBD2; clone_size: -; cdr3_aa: CSSGFYNEQFF; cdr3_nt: TGTTCTAGCGGGTTTTACAATGAGCAGTTCTTC
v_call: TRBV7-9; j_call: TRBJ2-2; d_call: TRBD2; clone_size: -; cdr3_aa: CASSLSGGNTGELFF; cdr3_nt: TGTGCCAGCAGCCTTAGCGGGGGGAACACCGGGGAGCTGTTTTTT
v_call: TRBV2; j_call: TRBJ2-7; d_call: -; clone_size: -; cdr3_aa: CASRWDSHEQYF; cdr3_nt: TGTGCCAGCAGGTGGGACTCGCACGAGCAGTACTTC
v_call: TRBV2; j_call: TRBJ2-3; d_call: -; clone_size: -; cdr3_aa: CASSVGSDTQYF; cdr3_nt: TGTGCCAGCAGTGTGGGGTCAGATACGCAGTATTTT
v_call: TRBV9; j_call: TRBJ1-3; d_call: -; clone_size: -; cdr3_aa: CASSLISSGNTIYF; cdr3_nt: TGTGCCAGCAGCTTAATTAGCTCTGGAAACACCATATATTTT
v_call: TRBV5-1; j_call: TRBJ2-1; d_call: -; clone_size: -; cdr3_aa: CASSLGDTSSYNEQFF; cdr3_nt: TGCGCCAGCAGCTTGGGGGACACTAGCTCCTACAATGAGCAGTTCTTC
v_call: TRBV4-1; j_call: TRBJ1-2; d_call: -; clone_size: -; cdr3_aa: CASSRTSNYGYTF; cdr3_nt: TGCGCCAGCAGTCGTACATCTAACTATGGCTACACCTTC
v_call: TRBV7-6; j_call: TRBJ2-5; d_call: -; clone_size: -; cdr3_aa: CASSPRPTSPETQYF; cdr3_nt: TGTGCCAGCAGCCCTCGTCCTACTAGCCCGGAGACCCAGTACTTC
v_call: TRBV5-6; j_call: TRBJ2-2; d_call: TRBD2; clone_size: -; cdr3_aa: CASSSLAGNTGELFF; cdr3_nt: TGTGCCAGCAGCTCGCTAGCGGGGAACACCGGGGAGCTGTTTTTT
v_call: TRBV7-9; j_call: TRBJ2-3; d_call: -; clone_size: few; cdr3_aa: CASLYTDTQYF; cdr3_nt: TGTGCCAGCCTTTACACAGATACGCAGTATTTT
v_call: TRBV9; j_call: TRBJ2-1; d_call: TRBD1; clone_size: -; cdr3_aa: CASSAPGTGRINEQFF; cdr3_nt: TGTGCCAGCAGCGCCCCTGGGACAGGGAGAATCAATGAGCAGTTCTTC
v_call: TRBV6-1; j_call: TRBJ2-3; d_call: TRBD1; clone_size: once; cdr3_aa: CASSEEDRGRADTQYF; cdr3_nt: TGTGCCAGCAGTGAAGAGGACAGGGGGCGCGCAGATACGCAGTATTTT
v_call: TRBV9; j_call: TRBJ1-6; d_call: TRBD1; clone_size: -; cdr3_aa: CASSPDRGPNSPLHF; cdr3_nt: TGTGCCAGCAGCCCTGACAGGGGGCCAAATTCACCCCTCCACTTT
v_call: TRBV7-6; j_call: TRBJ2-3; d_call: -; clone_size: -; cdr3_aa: CASSLQSGADTQYF; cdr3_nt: TGTGCCAGCAGCTTACAGTCCGGAGCCGATACGCAGTATTTT
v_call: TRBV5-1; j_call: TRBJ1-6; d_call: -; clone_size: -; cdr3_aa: CASSPDGVLSYSPLHF; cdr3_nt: TGCGCCAGCAGCCCGGACGGAGTTTTGAGTTATTCACCCCTCCACTTT
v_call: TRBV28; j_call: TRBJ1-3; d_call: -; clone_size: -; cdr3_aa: CASSFQGGSGNTIYF; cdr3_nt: TGTGCCAGCAGTTTTCAGGGAGGCTCTGGAAACACCATATATTTT
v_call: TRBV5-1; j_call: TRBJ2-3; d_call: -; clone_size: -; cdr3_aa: CASSFEGGRGGDTQYF; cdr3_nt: TGCGCCAGCAGCTTCGAGGGGGGGCGAGGTGGAGATACGCAGTATTTT
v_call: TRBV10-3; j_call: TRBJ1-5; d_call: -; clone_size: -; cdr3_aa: CAVGTDRSNQPQHF; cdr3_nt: TGTGCGGTCGGGACTGACCGTAGCAATCAGCCCCAGCATTTT
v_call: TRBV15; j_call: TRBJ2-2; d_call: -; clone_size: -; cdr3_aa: CATSRDKGPGSTGELFF; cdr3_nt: TGTGCCACCAGCAGAGATAAGGGGCCGGGATCTACCGGGGAGCTGTTTTTT
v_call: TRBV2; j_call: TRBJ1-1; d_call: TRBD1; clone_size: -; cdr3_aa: CARTGTGPNTEAFF; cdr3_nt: TGTGCCAGGACCGGGACAGGGCCGAACACTGAAGCTTTCTTT
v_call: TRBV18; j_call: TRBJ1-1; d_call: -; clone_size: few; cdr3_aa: CASSLNPTYKNTEAFF; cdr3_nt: TGTGCCAGCTCACTTAATCCGACCTACAAGAACACTGAAGCTTTCTTT
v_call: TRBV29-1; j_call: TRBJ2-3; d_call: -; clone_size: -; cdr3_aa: CTGERGTDTQYF; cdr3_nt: TGCACAGGGGAAAGGGGCACAGATACGCAGTATTTT
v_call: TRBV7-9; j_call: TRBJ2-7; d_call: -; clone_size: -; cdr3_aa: CASSLGGRGKYF; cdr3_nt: TGTGCCAGCAGCTTAGGGGGCAGGGGAAAGTACTTC
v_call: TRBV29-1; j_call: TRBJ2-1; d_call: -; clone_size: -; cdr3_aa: CSVGLLRGNEQFF; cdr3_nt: TGCAGCGTTGGGTTGTTGCGAGGTAATGAGCAGTTCTTC
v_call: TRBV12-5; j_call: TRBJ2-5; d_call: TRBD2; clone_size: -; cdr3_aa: CASGLHGGLQQETQYF; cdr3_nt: TGTGCTAGTGGTTTGCACGGGGGACTACAACAAGAGACCCAGTACTTC
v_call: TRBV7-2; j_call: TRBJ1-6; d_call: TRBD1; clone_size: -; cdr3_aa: CASSLLTGNNSPLHF; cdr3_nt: TGTGCCAGCAGCTTATTGACAGGGAATAATTCACCCCTCCACTTT
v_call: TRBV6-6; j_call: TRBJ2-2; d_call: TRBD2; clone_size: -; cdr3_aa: CASRGGANTGELFF; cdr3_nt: TGTGCCAGCAGGGGGGGGGCGAACACCGGGGAGCTGTTTTTT
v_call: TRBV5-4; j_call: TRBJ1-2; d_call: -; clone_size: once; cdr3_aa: CASSLVAGYGYTF; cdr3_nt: TGTGCCAGCAGCTTGGTTGCAGGCTATGGCTACACCTTC
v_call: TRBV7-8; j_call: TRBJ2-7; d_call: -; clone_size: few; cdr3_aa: CASSLVGYGYEQYF; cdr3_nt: TGTGCCAGCAGCTTAGTGGGATACGGCTACGAGCAGTACTTC
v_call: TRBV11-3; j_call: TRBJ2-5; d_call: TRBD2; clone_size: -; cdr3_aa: CASSLGGSQTQYF; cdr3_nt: TGTGCCAGCAGCTTGGGAGGGTCTCAGACCCAGTACTTC
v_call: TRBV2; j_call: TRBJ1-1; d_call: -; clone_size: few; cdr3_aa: CASNPDGTNTEAFF; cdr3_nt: TGTGCCAGCAACCCGGACGGAACGAACACTGAAGCTTTCTTT
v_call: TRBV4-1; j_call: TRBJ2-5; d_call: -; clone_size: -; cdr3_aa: CASSRGGSETQYF; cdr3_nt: TGCGCCAGCAGCCGGGGGGGCTCGGAGACCCAGTACTTC
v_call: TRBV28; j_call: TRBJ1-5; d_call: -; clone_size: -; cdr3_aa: CASSNGGDSNQPQHF; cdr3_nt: TGTGCCAGCTCCAATGGGGGGGACAGCAATCAGCCCCAGCATTTT
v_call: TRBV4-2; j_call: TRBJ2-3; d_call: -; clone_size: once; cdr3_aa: CASSQEGSLGTDTQYF; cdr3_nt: TGTGCCAGCAGCCAAGAAGGTTCCCTTGGCACAGATACGCAGTATTTT
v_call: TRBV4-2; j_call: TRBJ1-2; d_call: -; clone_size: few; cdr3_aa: CASSPRLQGNYGYTF; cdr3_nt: TGTGCCAGCAGCCCCCGGTTACAGGGAAACTATGGCTACACCTTC
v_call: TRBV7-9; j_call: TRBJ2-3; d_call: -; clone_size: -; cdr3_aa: CASSLMTGLSDTQYF; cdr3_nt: TGTGCCAGCAGCTTAATGACGGGGCTCTCAGATACGCAGTATTTT
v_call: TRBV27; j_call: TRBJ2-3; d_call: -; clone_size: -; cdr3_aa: CASSLQSTDTQYF; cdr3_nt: TGTGCCAGCAGTTTACAGAGCACAGATACGCAGTATTTT
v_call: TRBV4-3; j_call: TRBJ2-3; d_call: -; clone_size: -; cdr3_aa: CASSQGRGRGTDTQYF; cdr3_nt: TGCGCCAGCAGCCAAGGGAGGGGGCGGGGCACAGATACGCAGTATTTT
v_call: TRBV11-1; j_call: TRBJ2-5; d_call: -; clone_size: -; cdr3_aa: CASSHRAARNQETQYF; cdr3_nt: TGTGCCAGCTCCCATAGGGCCGCCAGGAATCAAGAGACCCAGTACTTC
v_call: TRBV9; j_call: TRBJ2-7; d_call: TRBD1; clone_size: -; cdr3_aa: CASSASGTGSYEQYF; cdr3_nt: TGTGCCAGCAGCGCCTCCGGGACAGGGTCCTACGAGCAGTACTTC
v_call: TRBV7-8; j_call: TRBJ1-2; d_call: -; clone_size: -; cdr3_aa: CASSRRGGYGYTF; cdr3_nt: TGTGCCAGCAGCCGCAGGGGAGGCTATGGCTACACCTTC
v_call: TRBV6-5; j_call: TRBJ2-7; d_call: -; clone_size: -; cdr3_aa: CASSFPGPPYEQYF; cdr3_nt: TGTGCCAGCAGTTTTCCGGGACCTCCCTACGAGCAGTACTTC